The sequence of this T cell receptor beta chain was determined in a study of shared clonotypes between healthy human individuals (dated by TCRdb to 2020 to 2021). Notes on the research overall: Two women and a few men aged 18 to 49 years were included in the cohort. Per donor, three plates each were used for CD4 naive and CD4 memory, two for CD8 naive, and one for CD8 memory. To estimate repertoire size and how much clonotypes are shared between individuals, the study performed deep sequencing of blood TCR repertoires from a few healthy adults. To increase sequencing depth and limit assay-specific biases, TCR repertoire library preparation and sequencing were carried out by different laboratories using diverse techniques. Between about 0.8 and 9 billion PBMCs per donor were obtained by leukapheresis.

Concerning this clone: It lacks a known antigen. Base qualities were left out, and no much larger clone turns up one base away.

The donors were healthy, HIV-negative adults with no recently reported acute infections or vaccinations. Every donor was a Caucasian adult living in Nashville, Tennessee, USA. CD4+ T cells were enriched through magnetic negative selection, after which naive cells were positively selected on CD45RA and the remaining negative fraction served as the memory subset. Blood was obtained by leukapheresis, after which PBMCs were separated by Ficoll-Histopaque density gradient centrifugation and cryopreserved in liquid nitrogen vapor phase. Analytical flow cytometry was used to check the purity and quantity of each magnetically sorted T cell population. From each sorted fraction, genomic DNA was isolated and quantified by UV absorbance on a Nanodrop 2000c. The research as a whole found: Sampling was limited to blood, and TCR repertoires in tissue likely differ from TCR repertoires in blood. Incomplete sequencing was indicated by rarefaction of sorted-subset datasets, despite the large sequencing depth. Because the study included only a small number of donors, the genetic and exposure-history diversity represented was limited. When a few donors were compared, the shared fraction of clonotypes was roughly 4.8% for naive CD4, approximately 3.5% for naive CD8, about 2.5% for memory CD4, and 0.4% for memory CD8. Based on pairwise subsampling, the degree of clonotype sharing among donors was expected to be affected by sequencing depth. Larger estimated clonotype richness was generally found for naive subsets than for memory subsets. Compared with non-shared clonotypes, the clonotypes found in all four sorted-subset donors had higher generation probabilities.

Per the germline V gene, SGHTA is the CDR1 and FQGNSA is the CDR2. V is cut back by 6 bases and J by 8 bases, with 8 bases in the junction unmatched. Inclusive of the bounding cysteine and phenylalanine, the CDR3 is 13 residues long. CDR3 DNA is the only sequence kept; it has 39 bases, read in frame from the first base. TCR CDR3 regions were amplified from genomic DNA by multiplex PCR using the deep immunoSEQ assay. Extracted genomic DNA from each cell subset was spread evenly across all wells of several immunoSEQ 96-well plates, with each plate serving as a replicate. For sorted subsets, each replicate PCR was loaded with roughly 200 ng genomic DNA, equivalent to about 30,000 T cell genomes. The purified libraries were quantified using a Qubit 3.0 fluorometer, sized with a Bioanalyzer 2100, and then quantified again using the KAPA Library Quantification kit. A separate single-read 150-cycle Illumina NextSeq 550 flow cell was used to sequence each immunoSEQ 96-well plate. In the paper's pipeline: Because the immunoSEQ output included only junctional sequences and no quality scores, the filtering could not be the same as the filtering used for full-length reads. To assign V/J genes and CDR3, sequences were annotated using PyIR, a Python wrapper for IgBLAST v1.9, with IMGT germline references. Reads were filtered out if the reads had weak V/J assignments (E-value above 1e-6), no CDR3, stop codons, out-of-frame junctions, or ambiguous translated residues. A V3J clonotype was defined by an identical inferred V gene, J gene, and CDR3 amino acid sequence. To compute the percentage overlap between repertoires, the number of shared unique clonotypes was divided by the size of the smaller repertoire. RTK rarefaction, the Chao1 estimator, and Recon v2.1 estimates of unobserved clonotypes were used to assess repertoire richness. For all TCRbeta clonotypes obtained by the gDNA method from a few donors, generation probabilities were computed with OLGA. TCRdb took over this immuneACCESS table, retaining in-frame rearrangements with V and J assigned. Such tables are incomplete; in checked studies, under half of the missing clones stem from an unresolved V gene, and the remainder is unexplained. V and J calls and clone size are as listed in that table; D and trimming were resolved from the DNA. The sample records roughly 1,100,000 clones, around four fifths of which are singletons. The leading ten clones occupy approximately 1.5% of the sample.

Recombination connected TRBV7-2 to TRBJ2-7; 9 bases in the middle match TRBD1. The receptor comes from a young man in good health. Sequencing used memory CD4+ T cells sorted from blood. This specimen's cell subset or site label, per the study, means: CD45RA-negative fraction. The nucleotide sequence is TGTGCCAGCAGTCGGACAGGGGTAAAGCAGCAGTACTTC. It codes for CASSRTGVKQQYF.